These T cell receptor beta chains were read from a single sample in a study of blood T cell repertoires in COVID-19. Profiled with immunoSEQ multiplex PCR; TCRdb holds only in-frame clones, not every one. Here the sample spans some 270,000 clones, around 89% being singletons. The sequencing sample was made of peripheral blood. The receptors here all came from a woman aged 55-75 years with COVID-19, enrolled during active disease. The CDR3 runs from the conserved cysteine through the conserved F or W. D genes are given only for firm matches. Size is omitted from some rows. Given values are once, few, many or a class for expanded clones.

J,V,size,D,DNA,CDR3
TRBJ1-6,TRBV5-5,.,TRBD1,TGTGCCAGCAGCTACTTGGGACAGGGAGATTCACCCCTCCACTTT,CASSYLGQGDSPLHF
TRBJ2-7,TRBV30,.,.,TGTGCCACGAGGGCAGGGGGACTGGAGCAGTACTTC,CATRAGGLEQYF
TRBJ1-2,TRBV15,.,.,TGTGCCACCAGCAGAGTCGGCAGCCCCGAAGGGGACTATGGCTACACCTTC,CATSRVGSPEGDYGYTF
TRBJ2-3,TRBV24-1,.,TRBD2,TGTGCCACCAGTGATCCTGCGGGGGGGCCTACAGATACGCAGTATTTT,CATSDPAGGPTDTQYF
TRBJ2-1,TRBV29-1,.,TRBD1,TGCAGCGTCTCAGGGGGACAGGTGTTCAATGAGCAGTTCTTC,CSVSGGQVFNEQFF
TRBJ1-2,TRBV27,.,.,TGTGCCAGCACTCCCATGTCGGGTAACTATGGCTACACCTTC,CASTPMSGNYGYTF
TRBJ2-2,TRBV7-3,once,.,TGTGCCAGCAGTTCAGGTGACACCGGGGAGCTGTTTTTT,CASSSGDTGELFF
TRBJ2-1,TRBV7-2,.,.,TGTGCCAGCAGTACAGTTAATGAGCAGTTCTTC,CASSTVNEQFF
TRBJ1-2,TRBV9,.,TRBD1,TGTGCCAGCAGTAGGACAGGGGTAGGTGGCTACACCTTC,CASSRTGVGGYTF
TRBJ1-2,TRBV4-3,.,.,TGCGCCAGCAGCCACGACAGTTCCTTCTATGGCTACACCTTC,CASSHDSSFYGYTF
TRBJ2-1,TRBV3-1/TRBV3-2,.,.,TGTGCCAGCAGCCAAGAGTACAGGGTCGGGAACAATGAGCAGTTCTTC,CASSQEYRVGNNEQFF